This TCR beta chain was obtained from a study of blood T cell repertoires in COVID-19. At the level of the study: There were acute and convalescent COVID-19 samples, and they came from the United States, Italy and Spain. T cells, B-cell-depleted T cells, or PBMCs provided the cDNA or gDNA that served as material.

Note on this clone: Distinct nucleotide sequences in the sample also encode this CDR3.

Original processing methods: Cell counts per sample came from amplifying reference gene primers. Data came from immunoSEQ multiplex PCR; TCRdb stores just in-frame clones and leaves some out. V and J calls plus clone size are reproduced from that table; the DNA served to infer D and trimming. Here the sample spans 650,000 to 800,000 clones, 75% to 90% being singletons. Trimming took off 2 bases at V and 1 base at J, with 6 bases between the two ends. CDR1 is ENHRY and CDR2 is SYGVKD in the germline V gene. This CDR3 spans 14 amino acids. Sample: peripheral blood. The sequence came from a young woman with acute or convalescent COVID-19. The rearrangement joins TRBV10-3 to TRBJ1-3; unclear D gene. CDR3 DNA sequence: TGTGCCATCAGTGAGAGTCGGTCTGGAAACACCATATATTTT. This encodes CAISESRSGNTIYF.